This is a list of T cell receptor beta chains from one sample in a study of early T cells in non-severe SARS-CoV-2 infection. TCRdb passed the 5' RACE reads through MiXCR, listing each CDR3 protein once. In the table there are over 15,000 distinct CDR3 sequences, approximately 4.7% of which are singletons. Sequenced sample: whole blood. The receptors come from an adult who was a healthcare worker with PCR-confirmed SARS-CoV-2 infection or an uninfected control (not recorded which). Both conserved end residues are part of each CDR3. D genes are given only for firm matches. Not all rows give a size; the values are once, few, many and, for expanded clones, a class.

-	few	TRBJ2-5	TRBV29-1	CSAGTRGTQYF	TGCAGCGCCGGAACAAGAGGGACCCAGTACTTC
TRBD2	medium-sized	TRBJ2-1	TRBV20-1	CSAGLAGKVSYNEQFF	TGCAGTGCGGGACTAGCGGGAAAGGTGTCCTACAATGAGCAGTTCTTC
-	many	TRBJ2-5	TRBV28	CASSFVQQETQYF	TGTGCCAGCAGTTTTGTACAGCAAGAGACCCAGTACTTC
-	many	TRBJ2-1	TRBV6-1	CASSEGGSYNEQFF	TGTGCCAGCAGTGAAGGCGGCTCCTACAATGAGCAGTTCTTC
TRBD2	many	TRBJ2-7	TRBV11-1	CASSPGLAGGEQYF	TGTGCCAGCAGCCCAGGACTAGCGGGGGGCGAGCAGTACTTC
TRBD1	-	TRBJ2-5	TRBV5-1	CASRRTGTGVIQETQYF	TGCGCCAGCAGACGAACCGGGACAGGAGTAATCCAAGAGACCCAGTACTTC
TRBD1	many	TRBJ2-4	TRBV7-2	CASSVITGAGYIQYF	TGTGCCAGCAGCGTAATTACAGGGGCCGGGTACATTCAGTACTTC
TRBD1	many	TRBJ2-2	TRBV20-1	CSAPRQGPGELFF	TGCAGTGCCCCTCGACAGGGCCCCGGGGAGCTGTTTTTT
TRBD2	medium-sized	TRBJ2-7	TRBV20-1	CSASPGTSGYEQYF	TGCAGTGCATCCCCCGGGACTAGCGGCTACGAGCAGTACTTC
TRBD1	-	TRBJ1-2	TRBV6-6	CASSSRDRGLGGYTF	TGTGCCAGCAGTTCCAGGGACAGGGGGCTAGGTGGCTACACCTTC
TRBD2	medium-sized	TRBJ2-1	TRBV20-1	CSAREPGLEANEQFF	TGCAGTGCTAGAGAACCGGGACTAGAAGCCAATGAGCAGTTCTTC
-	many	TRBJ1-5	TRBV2	CASHRDSNQPQHF	TGTGCCAGTCACAGGGACAGCAATCAGCCCCAGCATTTT
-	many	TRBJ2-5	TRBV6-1	CASSRRGETQYF	TGTGCCAGCAGCCGCCGGGGGGAGACCCAGTACTTC
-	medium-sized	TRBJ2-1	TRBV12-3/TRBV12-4	CASSPYGVEQFF	TGTGCCAGCAGTCCCTATGGGGTTGAGCAGTTCTTC
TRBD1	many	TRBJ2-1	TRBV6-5	CASSYRRDRGRNEQFF	TGTGCCAGCAGTTACCGCCGGGACAGGGGACGGAATGAGCAGTTCTTC
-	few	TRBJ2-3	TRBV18	CASSPLRGNTDTQYF	TGTGCCAGCTCACCTCTTCGCGGGAACACAGATACGCAGTATTTT
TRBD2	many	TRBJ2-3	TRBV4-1	CASSPYWTSGTADTQYF	TGCGCCAGCAGCCCTTATTGGACTAGCGGGACGGCAGATACGCAGTATTTT
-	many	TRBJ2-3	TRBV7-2	CASSRHTSPDTQYF	TGTGCCAGCAGCCGCCATACTAGTCCAGATACGCAGTATTTT
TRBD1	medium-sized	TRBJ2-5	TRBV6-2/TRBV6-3	CASGSEDRGQETQYF	TGTGCCAGCGGTTCGGAGGACAGGGGCCAAGAGACCCAGTACTTC
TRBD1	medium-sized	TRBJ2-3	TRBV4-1	CASSLTGTGTDTQYF	TGCGCCAGCAGCCTAACCGGGACAGGGACAGATACGCAGTATTTT
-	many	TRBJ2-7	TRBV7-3	CASSALSSGEQYF	TGTGCCAGCAGCGCCCTTTCATCGGGCGAGCAGTACTTC
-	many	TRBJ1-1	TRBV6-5	CASSPRQAMNTEAFF	TGTGCCAGCAGTCCCCGACAGGCCATGAACACTGAAGCTTTCTTT
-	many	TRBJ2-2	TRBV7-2	CASSFEGTNTGELFF	TGTGCCAGCAGCTTCGAGGGGACGAACACCGGGGAGCTGTTTTTT